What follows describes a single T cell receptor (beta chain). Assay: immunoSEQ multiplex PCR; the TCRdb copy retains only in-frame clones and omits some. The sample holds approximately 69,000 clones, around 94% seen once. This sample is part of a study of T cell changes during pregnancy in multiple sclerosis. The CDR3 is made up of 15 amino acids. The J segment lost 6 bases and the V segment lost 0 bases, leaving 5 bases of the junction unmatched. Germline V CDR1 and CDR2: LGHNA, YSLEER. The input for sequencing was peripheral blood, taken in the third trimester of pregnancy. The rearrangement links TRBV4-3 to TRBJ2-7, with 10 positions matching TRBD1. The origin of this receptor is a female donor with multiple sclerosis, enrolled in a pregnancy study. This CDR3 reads CASSQEGTGVGEQYF. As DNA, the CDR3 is TGCGCCAGCAGCCAAGAAGGGACAGGGGTAGGCGAGCAGTACTTC.